Each of the 27 T cell receptor beta chains below was sequenced from the same sample in a study of blood T cells in healthy people across ages. Combining a sample-barcoded 5' primer with a J-beta primer mix, a second PCR ran for about 7 to 11 cycles. Each CDR3 protein is one row after TCRdb ran MiXCR on the 5' RACE reads. The sample records around 1.5 million distinct CDR3 sequences, 30% to 35% being singletons. The sequenced sample consisted of blood. The source is a woman aged 25 to 45 in good health.

The rearrangement links TRBV7-2 to TRBJ2-2; no definite D call. With 1 base removed from V and 5 bases from J, the gap between germline ends came to 14 bases. The CDR3 length is 16 residues. Looked up from germline, CDR1 is SGHTA and CDR2 is FQGNSA. DNA for the CDR3: TGTGCCAGCAGCTTAGGTTTCCTGGGGTGGACCGGGGAGCTGTTTTTT. This gives the protein CASSLGFLGWTGELFF.

This chain links TRBV30 with TRBJ2-5; D remains unclear. This CDR3 is 12 amino acids long. V dropped 6 bases and J dropped 2 bases, with 10 bases sitting between them. Looked up from germline, CDR1 is GTSNPN and CDR2 is SVGIG (reference sequence). The CDR3 nucleotides read TGTGCCTGCGGAAGGCAGCAAGAGACCCAGTACTTC. This gives the protein CACGRQQETQYF.

CDR3 DNA: TGCAGCGCCGGAACAGGGGCACTATACGAGCAGTACTTC. Amino acids: CSAGTGALYEQYF. This chain links TRBV29-1 with TRBJ2-7; TRBD1 aligns across 7 bases. The trim removed 7 bases at V and 4 bases at J, leaving 10 bases unmatched. The CDR3 is 13 amino acids. CDR1 and CDR2 (germline): SQVTM, ANQGSEA.

This clonotype was detected ten times or more. The chain is built from TRBV6-2 or TRBV6-3 and TRBJ1-5; D is ambiguous. This CDR3 spans 13 amino acids. CDR1 is MNHEY, CDR2 SVGEGT, per germline. Between the trimmed V and J ends, which lost 5 bases and 2 bases, there was a span of 7 bases. CDR3 nucleotide sequence: TGTGCCAGCAGTCCCACGGGCAATCAGCCCCAGCATTTT. Translated, it gives CASSPTGNQPQHF.

This chain joins TRBV18 and TRBJ2-1; no definite D call. Trimming took 4 bases from V and 2 from J, leaving 9 bases between them. CDR3 length equals 14 residues. Germline lookup yields CDR1 KGHSH and CDR2 LQKENI. This CDR3 reads CASSREVTYNEQFF. The CDR3 bases are TGTGCCAGCTCACGGGAAGTTACCTACAATGAGCAGTTCTTC.

This clonotype was detected only a few times. The rearrangement joins TRBV6-6 to TRBJ1-5; 8 nucleotides line up with TRBD1. Per the germline V gene, CDR1 is MNHNY and CDR2 is SVGAGI (reference sequence). The CDR3 is made up of 13 amino acids. Trimming took 6 bases from V and 9 from J; bases not matched to a gene: 7. CDR3 protein: CASSDRGPGPQHF. The DNA of the CDR3 is TGTGCCAGCAGCGACAGGGGACCGGGGCCCCAGCATTTT.

The chain links TRBV10-2 to TRBJ1-5; 11 nucleotides agree with TRBD1. CDR3 size: 15 residues. Germline CDR1 is WSHSY and CDR2 is SAAADI. V shed 4 bases and J 8 bases; nucleotides not matched to a gene: 7. CDR3 sequence: CASSAGQGAVKPQHF. The CDR3 bases are TGCGCCAGCAGTGCTGGACAGGGGGCGGTGAAGCCCCAGCATTTT.

The V call is TRBV3-1, the J call TRBJ2-7; the D is unclear. The CDR3 has 14 residues. Per germline, CDR1 LGHDT and CDR2 YNNKEL (reference sequence). V was pared by 0 bases and J by 2 bases, with 8 bases between. This CDR3 is CASSQDSLAYEQYF. CDR3 bases: TGTGCCAGCAGCCAAGACTCGCTCGCCTACGAGCAGTACTTC.

This clonotype showed up just a few times. The chain couples TRBV25-1 to TRBJ2-3; 7 nucleotides match TRBD2. CDR1 is MGHDK and CDR2 is SYGVNS in the germline V gene. The V and J ends lost 3 bases and 4 bases, in that order; junction bases with no gene match: 7. The CDR3 is made up of 15 amino acids. The DNA for the CDR3 is TGTGCCAGCAGTGATAGGACTAGAGTGGCAGATACGCAGTATTTT. Amino acids: CASSDRTRVADTQYF.

The gene calls are TRBV5-5 and TRBJ2-3; 13 bases align to TRBD2. CDR1 and CDR2 (germline): SGHKS, YYEKEE (reference sequence). The CDR3 contains 18 residues. The ends lost 3 bases at V and 1 base at J; junction bases unmatched: 8. The CDR3 DNA is TGTGCCAGCAGCTCCAGGACTAGCGGGAGTTTGGGCACAGATACGCAGTATTTT. The encoded protein is CASSSRTSGSLGTDTQYF.

This clonotype was counted ten times or more. This sequence joins TRBV4-1 and TRBJ2-1; D gene unclear. The CDR3 consists of 16 residues. Trimming pared 4 bases from V and 0 bases from J, leaving 13 bases between. Germline V gives CDR1 MGHRA, CDR2 YSYEKL. The DNA for the CDR3 is TGCGCCAGCAGCCCTTCCCTTTCGAGCTCCTACAATGAGCAGTTCTTC. Its translation is CASSPSLSSSYNEQFF.

In this sample, this clonotype turned up many times. The chain is built from TRBV7-8 and TRBJ1-1, with 7 nucleotides matching TRBD1. The V and J ends lost 5 bases and 1 base, in that order; junction bases with no gene match: 4. Germline CDR1 SGHVS, CDR2 FQNEAQ. The CDR3 is made up of 14 amino acids. The CDR3 coding sequence is TGTGCCAGCAGCCCCCGACAGGGGAACACTGAAGCTTTCTTT. Translation gives CASSPRQGNTEAFF.

This clonotype was counted only a few times. For the CDR3, the DNA is TGTGCCAGCAGCTTAGATTCCCAGATCGATGAGCAGTTCTTC. This sequence encodes CASSLDSQIDEQFF. The chain recombines TRBV11-2 with TRBJ2-1; no definite D call. V dropped 0 bases and J dropped 8 bases, with 11 bases sitting between them. The CDR3 contains 14 residues. From germline, CDR1 is SGHAT and CDR2 FQNNGV.

This clonotype was recorded many times. The chain is built from TRBV5-1 and TRBJ2-3, with D perhaps TRBD2 (6 bases). Trimming pared 7 bases from V and 3 bases from J, leaving 21 bases between. Germline lookup yields CDR1 SGHRS and CDR2 YFSETQ. The CDR3 is 16 amino acids. Here the CDR3 DNA reads TGCGCCAGCCGCGAAGCTTCCCTCGGGGGAACAGATACGCAGTATTTT. Translating it yields CASREASLGGTDTQYF.

The chain uses TRBV9 and TRBJ2-3; 8 positions match TRBD1. The CDR3 covers 14 residues. Losses at the gene ends were 7 bases for V and 0 bases for J; bases not matched to a gene: 4. Germline V gives CDR1 SGDLS, CDR2 YYNGEE. The CDR3 protein is CASGTGISTDTQYF. DNA for the CDR3: TGTGCCAGCGGGACAGGAATAAGCACAGATACGCAGTATTTT.

The chain links TRBV21-1 to TRBJ2-1; no DNA check was done on the table's D call, TRBD2. TRBV21-1 is reported as a pseudogene. This CDR3 comprises 18 residues. The CDR3 region is CASPKFGRVSGRFYEQFF. In nucleotides, the CDR3 is TGTGCCAGCCCCAAATTCGGCAGGGTTAGCGGGAGGTTCTATGAGCAGTTCTTC.

This clonotype was detected a few times. The rearrangement uses TRBV27 and TRBJ2-1; a weak D match, TRBD2 (6 bases). The CDR3 extends over 20 amino acids. Germline V gives CDR1 MNHEY, CDR2 SMNVEV (reference sequence). V dropped 1 base and J dropped 0 bases, with 22 bases sitting between them. The CDR3 reads CASSLLSGWTGISSYNEQFF. The CDR3 nucleotides read TGTGCCAGCAGTTTATTGAGCGGGTGGACGGGGATTAGCTCCTACAATGAGCAGTTCTTC.

This clonotype was seen more than once but under ten times. The CDR3 DNA reads as TGTGCCAGCAGCCAAGATTTGGGAAGGGAGCAGTTCTTC. Amino acids: CASSQDLGREQFF. The V and J genes are TRBV3-1 and TRBJ2-1, with no clear D. V lost 0 bases, J lost 10 bases, and 10 bases lay in between. Germline V gene sequence: CDR1 LGHDT, CDR2 YNNKEL (reference sequence). The CDR3 runs 13 residues.

This clonotype was recorded at least ten times. The chain employs TRBV5-1 and TRBJ2-7; D unresolved. From germline, CDR1 is SGHRS and CDR2 YFSETQ. The CDR3 has 13 amino acids. V was trimmed by 0 bases and J by 6 bases, leaving 10 bases between them. CDR3 nucleotides: TGCGCCAGCAGCTTGGTCCCTGGTAGCGAGCAGTACTTC. It translates to CASSLVPGSEQYF.

A few counts support this clonotype. One end of the junction does not line up with germline, which may come from a read error. The gene calls are TRBV4-2 and TRBJ2-1; possibly TRBD2 for D (6 bases). Germline CDR1 is LGHNA and CDR2 is YNFKEQ. The CDR3 has 17 amino acids. The CDR3 bases are TGTGCCTGCAGCCTACCCGGGGGTGACACCCTATCCAATGAGCAGTTCTTC. It translates to CACSLPGGDTLSNEQFF.

The chain has TRBV14 and TRBJ2-7; D unresolved. From germline, CDR1 is SGHDN and CDR2 FVKESK. The V end lost 4 bases, the J end lost 2 bases, and 15 bases lay between the germline ends. The CDR3 totals 15 residues. The CDR3 reads CASSPLIGMTYEQYF. The CDR3 DNA sequence: TGTGCCAGCAGCCCTCTAATAGGGATGACCTACGAGCAGTACTTC.

V gene TRBV6-1 combines with J gene TRBJ1-1; TRBD1 might be the D (5 bases). The CDR3 spans 15 residues. Germline V CDR1 and CDR2: MNHNS, SASEGT. V gave up 4 bases and J gave up 0 bases, with 12 bases separating them. CDR3 nucleotide sequence: TGTGCCAGCAGTGGGGGCGGGTACTTGAACACTGAAGCTTTCTTT. It translates to CASSGGGYLNTEAFF.

This clonotype was recorded a few times. The CDR3 nucleotides read TGTGCCATCAGTGAGTCGAAAGGATACAGGGAAACAGATACGCAGTATTTT. Its protein is CAISESKGYRETDTQYF. V and J are TRBV10-3 and TRBJ2-3, with D tentatively TRBD1 (6 bases). The CDR3 is 17 amino acids. V was pared by 0 bases and J by 3 bases, with 16 bases between. Germline V gene lookup returns CDR1 ENHRY and CDR2 SYGVKD.

The gene calls are TRBV9 and TRBJ2-3; D is undetermined. V was clipped by 3 bases and J by 2 bases, with 10 bases between them. The CDR3 extends over 14 amino acids. Germline CDR1 reads SGDLS; CDR2 reads YYNGEE. The CDR3 sequence: CASSATPFTDTQYF. The CDR3 DNA reads TGTGCCAGCAGCGCCACCCCATTCACAGATACGCAGTATTTT.

The chain links TRBV4-1 to TRBJ1-4; TRBD1 matches at 7 bases. Losses at the gene ends were 0 bases for V and 5 bases for J; bases not matched to a gene: 6. Germline CDR1 is MGHRA and CDR2 is YSYEKL. The CDR3 covers 16 residues. CDR3: CASSQDSARGNEKLFF. CDR3 coding DNA: TGCGCCAGCAGCCAAGATTCTGCCAGGGGGAATGAAAAACTGTTTTTT.

This clonotype showed up just a few times. The rearrangement links TRBV7-9 to TRBJ2-3, with 8 positions matching TRBD2. The trim removed 8 bases at V and 2 bases at J, leaving 9 bases unmatched. Germline V gene sequence: CDR1 SEHNR, CDR2 FQNEAQ (reference sequence). The CDR3 totals 15 residues. The CDR3 loop reads CASLPREGYTDTQYF. The CDR3 bases are TGTGCCAGCCTCCCCCGGGAGGGGTACACAGATACGCAGTATTTT.

The chain is built from TRBV7-9 and TRBJ2-7, with TRBD2 identical over 11 bases. Germline CDR1 reads SEHNR; CDR2 reads FQNEAQ (reference sequence). Losses at the gene ends were 3 bases for V and 7 bases for J; bases not matched to a gene: 20. CDR3 length: 19 amino acids. CDR3 nucleotide sequence: TGTGCCAGCAGCTTCCGGTCTAGCGGGAGGTCGGTTTTGCACAATGAGCAGTACTTC. This sequence encodes CASSFRSSGRSVLHNEQYF.